These 19 T cell receptor beta chains were all obtained from the same sample, sequenced in a study of blood T cell repertoires in COVID-19. Sequenced by immunoSEQ multiplex PCR; TCRdb stores in-frame clones only, minus some. This table has approximately 350,000 clones, roughly 90% appearing once. Sample: PBMCs or T cells enriched from blood (not recorded which). Receptors originate from a woman under 40 who had recovered from COVID-19.

J is TRBJ1-1 and V is TRBV7-9; D gene unclear. In germline, CDR1 is SEHNR, CDR2 FQNEAQ (reference sequence). The CDR3 runs to 12 residues. V lost 1 base and J 6 bases, leaving 6 bases between the germline ends. The CDR3 DNA reads TGTGCCAGCAGCTTAGTTTCCGCTGAAGCTTTCTTT. Protein product: CASSLVSAEAFF.

The CDR3 coding sequence is TGTGCCAGCTCCACCCTAGAGAACACCGGGGAGCTGTTTTTT. Its protein product is CASSTLENTGELFF. The chain is built from TRBV18 and TRBJ2-2; D remains unclear. The CDR3 loop spans 14 amino acids. V lost 6 bases, J lost 1 base, and 9 bases lay in between. Germline CDR1 is KGHSH and CDR2 is LQKENI.

This chain links TRBV28 with TRBJ2-7; the match to TRBD2 covers 7 bases. Germline V gene lookup returns CDR1 MDHEN and CDR2 SYDVKM. V lost 2 bases, J lost 2 bases, and 3 bases stayed unmatched. The CDR3 covers 14 residues. This chain's CDR3 is CASSLRGVPYEQYF. The CDR3 bases are TGTGCCAGCAGTTTACGGGGGGTCCCCTACGAGCAGTACTTC.

This clone occurred a few times. The rearrangement links TRBV5-1 to TRBJ1-5; 8 nucleotides agree with TRBD1. The germline CDR1 and CDR2 sequences are SGHRS and YFSETQ. Trimming cost V 0 bases and J 2 bases; bases outside gene matches: 7. The CDR3 has 17 residues. The DNA for the CDR3 is TGCGCCAGCAGCTTGGGTCCAGGGGGCGCCGGCAATCAGCCCCAGCATTTT. Protein sequence: CASSLGPGGAGNQPQHF.

V and J are TRBV5-1 and TRBJ2-3; 7 nucleotides line up with TRBD1. With V trimmed by 5 bases and J by 3 bases, 6 bases remained unmatched. Germline loops: CDR1 SGHRS, CDR2 YFSETQ. The CDR3 contains 14 residues. The CDR3, as DNA: TGCGCCAGCAGGACAGGGCCACCGACAGATACGCAGTATTTT. As protein: CASRTGPPTDTQYF.

This clone was seen once. DNA for the CDR3: TGTGCCAGCAGTTTAGTGGGACAGAACTCTGGAAACACCATATATTTT. Translating it yields CASSLVGQNSGNTIYF. This rearrangement joins TRBV28 to TRBJ1-3; TRBD1 agrees at 7 bases. V trimming: 2 bases; J trimming: 0 bases; junction bases outside the gene matches: 4. Looked up from germline, CDR1 is MDHEN and CDR2 is SYDVKM. CDR3 size: 16 residues.

The V gene is TRBV2, the J gene TRBJ2-1, with 11 nucleotides matching TRBD2. V lost 6 bases to trimming and J lost 5 bases; unmatched junction nucleotides: 3. The CDR3 loop spans 14 amino acids. Per germline, CDR1 SNHLY and CDR2 FYNNEI. CDR3 nucleotides: TGTGCCAGCAGCTTTAGCGGGAGGGACAATGAGCAGTTCTTC. This gives the protein CASSFSGRDNEQFF.

The chain's CDR3 is CASSLGFGSRSDTQYF. The DNA of the CDR3 is TGTGCCAGCAGCTTAGGCTTCGGGAGTAGATCAGATACGCAGTATTTT. This chain connects TRBV11-2 to TRBJ2-3; tentative D call: TRBD2 (6 bases). The CDR3 totals 16 residues. V was cut by 1 base and J by 4 bases, with 15 bases left in between. Germline values: CDR1 SGHAT, CDR2 FQNNGV.

This chain uses TRBV6-5 with TRBJ2-7; 7 bases fit TRBD1. Unmatched junction bases numbered 12, after V lost 7 bases and J lost 3 bases. CDR3 length: 15 amino acids. Germline V gene lookup returns CDR1 MNHEY and CDR2 SVGAGI. The CDR3 bases are TGTGCCAGCATCAGAGCCCAGGGGGATTTCTACGAGCAGTACTTC. Translation gives CASIRAQGDFYEQYF.

This chain uses TRBV5-6 with TRBJ2-7; a possible D gene is TRBD2 (6 bases). CDR1 is SGHDT and CDR2 is YYEEEE in the germline V gene. Deletions cut 4 bases from V and 7 bases from J, with 21 bases between. The CDR3 length is 15 residues. The CDR3 DNA reads as TGTGCCAGCAGCCAATTACGGGGGACCCCAGGGGAGCAGTACTTC. Encoded protein: CASSQLRGTPGEQYF.

A note on this clone: At one end, the junction sequence differs from germline, possibly due to a read error. The rearrangement joins TRBV7-7 to TRBJ2-3, with TRBD1 matching 10 bases. The germline CDR1 and CDR2 sequences are SSHAT and FNYEAQ (reference sequence). The CDR3 is 15 amino acids. The CDR3 here is CASSPGTGGTDTQYF. Here the CDR3 DNA reads TGTGCTAGCAGCCCCGGGACAGGGGGCACAGATACGCAGTATTTT.

This chain joins TRBV3-1 (or the pseudogene TRBV3-2) and TRBJ2-1; 11 bases fit TRBD2. CDR1 and CDR2 from the germline V gene are LGHDT and YNNKEL (reference sequence). J was trimmed by 0 bases and V by 6 bases; bases with no gene match: 4. CDR3 length: 16 amino acids. The CDR3 coding sequence is TGTGCCAGCAGTGAGGGACTAGCGGACTCCTACAATGAGCAGTTCTTC. Translation gives CASSEGLADSYNEQFF.

V and J are TRBV7-9 and TRBJ2-3, with a weak D call TRBD2 (5 bases). Trimming removed 2 bases from V and 0 bases from J, with 6 bases in between. The CDR3 is 14 amino acids. Germline assignment: CDR1 SEHNR and CDR2 FQNEAQ (reference sequence). DNA for the CDR3: TGTGCCAGCAGCTTAAAGCGGAGCACAGATACGCAGTATTTT. Protein product: CASSLKRSTDTQYF. Filled out from reference TRBV7-9 and TRBJ2-3, the complete variable domain reads DTGVSQNPRHKITKRGQNVTFRCDPISEHNRLYWYRQTLGQGPEFLTYFQNEAQLEKSRLLSDRFSAERPKGSFSTLEIQRTEQGDSAMYLCASSLKRSTDTQYFGPGTRLTVL.

The chain links TRBV10-1 to TRBJ2-2, with 11 bases that match TRBD1. V was pared by 2 bases and J by 6 bases, with 2 bases of the junction left unmatched. In germline, CDR1 is WNHNN, CDR2 SYGVQD (reference sequence). This CDR3 region has 15 residues. The CDR3 loop is CASSEMGQGAGELFF. In DNA, the CDR3 is TGCGCCAGCAGTGAGATGGGACAGGGGGCCGGGGAGCTGTTTTTT.

The chain combines TRBV7-9 with TRBJ1-4; TRBD1 matches at 8 bases. Looked up from germline, CDR1 is SEHNR and CDR2 is FQNEAQ (reference sequence). J gave up 8 bases and V 3 bases, and 8 bases lay outside the gene matches. There are 15 residues in the CDR3. The CDR3, as DNA: TGTGCCAGCAGCTTCGGCACAGGGGGGGAGGAAAAACTGTTTTTT. This gives the protein CASSFGTGGEEKLFF.

The rearrangement joins TRBV14 to TRBJ1-6; 8 nucleotides agree with TRBD1. Germline loops: CDR1 SGHDN, CDR2 FVKESK. The CDR3 spans 14 residues. V shed 4 bases and J 9 bases; nucleotides not matched to a gene: 5. The CDR3 DNA reads TGTGCCAGCAGCCGACCAGGGGGCGGTTCACCCCTCCACTTT. It translates to CASSRPGGGSPLHF.

A few counts support this clone. The chain has TRBV7-2 and TRBJ2-2, with 8 bases identical to TRBD1. The trim removed 4 bases at V and 4 bases at J, leaving 2 bases unmatched. This CDR3 is 14 amino acids long. The germline V gene has CDR1 SGHTA and CDR2 FQGNSA. Written as DNA, the CDR3 is TGTGCCAGCAGCTCGGACAGGGTCACCGGGGAGCTGTTTTTT. This sequence encodes CASSSDRVTGELFF. Full variable domain (remainder filled in from reference TRBV7-2 and TRBJ2-2): GAGVSQSPSNKVTEKGKDVELRCDPISGHTALYWYRQSLGQGLEFLIYFQGNSAPDKSGLPSDRFSAERTGGSVSTLTIQRTQQEDSAVYLCASSSDRVTGELFFGEGSRLTVL.

This clone came up a few times. V gene TRBV5-4 combines with J gene TRBJ2-7, with D tentatively TRBD2 (6 bases). Germline V gene lookup returns CDR1 SGHNT and CDR2 YYREEE (reference sequence). The CDR3 covers 15 residues. With 3 bases removed from V and 0 bases from J, the gap between germline ends came to 13 bases. CDR3 in amino acids: CASSSGTQSSYEQYF. Written as DNA, the CDR3 is TGTGCCAGCAGCTCCGGGACTCAAAGCTCCTACGAGCAGTACTTC.

This sequence joins TRBV27 and TRBJ1-2; D is perhaps TRBD1 (5 bases). CDR1 and CDR2 from the germline V gene are MNHEY and SMNVEV (reference sequence). The CDR3 runs to 13 residues. Deletions cut 5 bases from V and 4 bases from J, with 11 bases between. The CDR3 reads CASSPGRGYGYTF. In DNA form, the CDR3 reads TGTGCCAGCAGTCCCGGGAGGGGCTATGGCTACACCTTC.